This is a list of T cell receptor beta chains from one sample in a study of T cell repertoires in cytomegalovirus infection. These receptors lack a known antigen. One entry per CDR3 protein results from TCRdb running MiXCR on the reads. The sample contains about 900,000 distinct CDR3 sequences, under 40% of which appear only once. Sequenced here: cultured CD8+ T cells from PBMCs, sampled from culture after CMV antigen stimulation. These receptors were taken from a human donor in good health (CMV status not recorded). Some clones in this sample may be carry-over from other donors' samples. Both conserved end residues are trimmed from each CDR3. The size of a clone is reported for some rows only, either as once, few or many, or as a class for expanded clones.

cdr3_aa clone_size j_call v_call
ASSYWTGANTGELF NA TRBJ2-2 TRBV11-2
ASSFMTYGNEQF few TRBJ2-1 TRBV28
ATLRTGNSPLH NA TRBJ1-6 TRBV10-3
ASSTTQNTEAF few TRBJ1-1 TRBV27
ASGIDREADTQY few TRBJ2-3 TRBV28
ASSPGTGYEKLF NA TRBJ1-4 TRBV6-5
ASSLSFEGAQETQY NA TRBJ2-5 TRBV27
ASSATVGNEQF NA TRBJ2-1 TRBV19
SARDMDRENYGYT NA TRBJ1-2 TRBV20-1
AGSLSTGNQPQH NA TRBJ1-5 TRBV27
ASSYRTEETQY few TRBJ2-5 TRBV6-2/TRBV6-3
ASSLSVTVADYNEQF many TRBJ2-1 TRBV7-2
ASSHGGRGQETQY once TRBJ2-5 TRBV4-1
ASSPDRDREH many TRBJ1-2 TRBV6-5
ASSLATVAGAEAF few TRBJ1-1 TRBV7-6
ASSYPDGEWTQY many TRBJ2-5 TRBV7-2
ASSGGSYYNEQF NA TRBJ2-1 TRBV2
ASSQVGQGLDTGELF few TRBJ2-2 TRBV4-2
ASSQSGSYYGYT few TRBJ1-2 TRBV27
ASRRYEHSGNTIY NA TRBJ1-3 TRBV6-2/TRBV6-3
ASSPDLEGAF few TRBJ1-1 TRBV7-9
ASSLEGPNSPLH NA TRBJ1-6 TRBV5-4
ASSSKAFNTDTQY few TRBJ2-3 TRBV19
ASSHLEGGHNEQF NA TRBJ2-1 TRBV7-6
ASSAILAGEETQY few TRBJ2-5 TRBV19
ASSLGGGFGYNEQF NA TRBJ2-1 TRBV4-1
ASSHSSGGADGYT NA TRBJ1-2 TRBV5-1
ASTPGGPGRGSNQPQH NA TRBJ1-5 TRBV6-5
ASSLTPRAGVRETQY NA TRBJ2-5 TRBV7-3
ASSPSGGYGYT many TRBJ1-2 TRBV6-1
ASGFRANEQF NA TRBJ2-1 TRBV7-9
ASSSNPNTGELF many TRBJ2-2 TRBV7-9
ASSVHGEQF NA TRBJ2-1 TRBV6-5
ASSGPRGTPLRDGYT few TRBJ1-2 TRBV6-1
ASADRGRPEQY few TRBJ2-7 TRBV19
ASSHRDKNSPLH NA TRBJ1-6 TRBV6-6
ASSLPAPGQKFSGNTIY many TRBJ1-3 TRBV7-9
ASSTGTGYEQF few TRBJ2-1 TRBV7-2
ASSVGGAAPGTDTQY few TRBJ2-3 TRBV7-2
ASSLSPSGEALYGYT few TRBJ1-2 TRBV12-3/TRBV12-4
ASSERDGQETQY many TRBJ2-5 TRBV7-6
AISEPGTEPQH many TRBJ1-5 TRBV10-3
ASSYDRGVGSPLH NA TRBJ1-6 TRBV12-3/TRBV12-4
ASSFRSFSPLH NA TRBJ1-6 TRBV11-3
ASSTDRVETQY NA TRBJ2-5 TRBV27
ASTTRDNNEQF few TRBJ2-1 TRBV12-3/TRBV12-4
ASSRRTGPTGELF many TRBJ2-2 TRBV7-2
ASSHNRDEGAYQPQH NA TRBJ1-5 TRBV6-5